This T cell receptor (beta chain) comes out of a study of blood T cell repertoires in COVID-19. Original methodology: Cell counts per sample came from amplifying reference gene primers. Data came from immunoSEQ multiplex PCR; TCRdb stores just in-frame clones and leaves some out. V and J calls and clone size are copied from that table; D and trimming were computed from the DNA. The sample shows approximately 190,000 clones, about 88% of them seen only once. Trimming took off 5 bases at V and 4 bases at J, with 12 bases between the two ends. CDR1 and CDR2 from the germline V gene are MDHEN and SYDVKM. CDR3 size: 14 residues.

The rearrangement uses TRBV28 and TRBJ1-5; weak D call: TRBD1 (6 bases). Material: PBMCs or T cells enriched from blood (not recorded which). This clonotype originated in a woman aged 40 to 49 in a cohort exposed to, infected with or recovered from COVID-19 (not recorded which). CDR3 amino acids: CASSPGQTNQPQHF. For the CDR3, the DNA is TGTGCCAGCAGTCCCGGACAGACAAATCAGCCCCAGCATTTT.